The 5 T cell receptor beta chains below were found in one sample sequenced in a study of relationships among human T cell subsets. The T cell receptor alpha and beta CDR3 regions were amplified from mRNA by semiquantitative ARM-PCR. ARM-PCR used tagged nested gene-specific primers, then communal superprimers for exponential amplification. TCRdb passed the multiplex PCR reads through MiXCR, listing each CDR3 protein once. The table has some 5,400 distinct CDR3 sequences, around two thirds seen once. Anti-CD4 multisort beads removed cells negatively, then anti-CD8 beads positively selected CD8+ T cells. Sample: CD8+ T cells sorted from blood. The receptor source for this set is a man in his forties in good health.

The chain employs TRBV28 and TRBJ1-1, with D perhaps matching TRBD1 (5 bases). V lost 3 bases and J lost 4, with 12 bases in between. The CDR3 loop spans 14 amino acids. Germline CDR1 reads MDHEN; CDR2 reads SYDVKM. In nucleotides, the CDR3 is TGTGCCAGCAGTTTGGACTGGGGGGGCACTGAAGCTTTCTTT. Its translation is CASSLDWGGTEAFF.

The V call is TRBV30, the J call TRBJ2-5; D call uncertain. V was clipped by 2 bases and J by 3 bases, with 4 bases between them. Germline CDR1 GTSNPN, CDR2 SVGIG (reference sequence). The CDR3 length is 11 residues. The DNA for the CDR3 is TGTGCCTGGAGTCCCGAAGAGACCCAGTACTTC. It specifies CAWSPEETQYF.

This clonotype was detected only a few times. This chain connects TRBV20-1 to TRBJ1-1, with 8 bases that match TRBD1. Germline lookup yields CDR1 DFQATT and CDR2 SNEGSKA (reference sequence). CDR3 length: 14 amino acids. The ends lost 0 bases at V and 6 bases at J; junction bases unmatched: 6. DNA of the CDR3: TGCAGTGCTAGAGATCTAGACAGGGGACCTGAAGCTTTCTTT. Protein: CSARDLDRGPEAFF.

This clonotype is medium-sized (0.01 to 0.1%) by share. The rearrangement joins TRBV14 to TRBJ2-1; D is perhaps TRBD1 or TRBD2 (7 bases each). V lost 4 bases, J lost 6 bases, and 19 bases lay in between. Germline V gene data show CDR1 as SGHDN and CDR2 as FVKESK. CDR3 length: 16 residues. CDR3 sequence: CASSPQGGGPGNEQFF. In DNA form, the CDR3 reads TGTGCCAGCAGCCCCCAGGGGGGAGGGCCCGGCAATGAGCAGTTCTTC.

The chain employs TRBV7-8 and TRBJ1-6; a weak D match, TRBD1 (5 bases). There are 14 residues in the CDR3. Germline-derived CDR1 and CDR2 are SGHVS and FQNEAQ. V shed 5 bases and J shed 7 bases, with 12 bases lying between them. CDR3 nucleotides: TGTGCCAGCAGCCGCGACAGAGGGAATTCACCCCTCCACTTT. Protein product: CASSRDRGNSPLHF.